Below are 22 T cell receptor beta chains sequenced from a single sample in a study of cytomegalovirus exposure and HLA in healthy donors. The PCR used 60 Vbeta and 13 Jbeta primers. Libraries were prepared by immunoSEQ multiplex PCR; TCRdb keeps only in-frame clonotypes and omits some of them. The sample yields fewer than 150,000 clones, 80% seen once. Sequenced input: PBMCs. The receptors originated from a man aged 25 to 40 in good health.

The DNA for the CDR3 is TGTGCCAGCAGCGTAGGTCGAGCGGGAGCCCACTACAATGAGCAGTTCTTC. Translated: CASSVGRAGAHYNEQFF. The rearrangement uses TRBV9 and TRBJ2-1, with 8 bases matching TRBD2. CDR1 and CDR2 (germline): SGDLS, YYNGEE. This CDR3 is 17 amino acids long. With 0 bases clipped from V and 3 bases from J, the junction kept 8 bases outside the gene matches.

This clone occurred a few times. CDR3 DNA: TGTGCCAGCAGTCCTACAACTCTAGTCTATGAGCAGTTCTTC. As protein: CASSPTTLVYEQFF. The rearrangement links TRBV28 to TRBJ2-1; D call uncertain. Germline lookup yields CDR1 MDHEN and CDR2 SYDVKM. The CDR3 consists of 14 residues. The ends were cut back, 5 bases at V and 8 bases at J, with 16 bases in the middle.

The chain combines TRBV6-5 with TRBJ1-2; TRBD1 aligns across 8 bases. With V trimmed by 8 bases and J by 5 bases, 10 bases remained unmatched. Germline V gene lookup returns CDR1 MNHEY and CDR2 SVGAGI. CDR3 length equals 14 residues. This chain's CDR3 is CASGPQGQVYGYTF. The CDR3 coding sequence is TGTGCCAGCGGACCCCAGGGACAGGTTTATGGCTACACCTTC.

As concerns this clone: The sample has other DNA sequences that encode this CDR3 too. CDR3 coding DNA: TGTGCCAGCAGCTTATTAATCGAGACTGAAGCTTTCTTT. Its protein product is CASSLLIETEAFF. This chain connects TRBV11-1 to TRBJ1-1; no clear D. The CDR3 has 13 residues. Germline V gives CDR1 SGHAT, CDR2 FQDESV (reference sequence). Trimming pared 2 bases from V and 5 bases from J, leaving 9 bases between. Drawing the rest from reference TRBV11-1 and TRBJ1-1, the complete variable domain is EAEVAQSPRYKITEKSQAVAFWCDPISGHATLYWYRQILGQGPELLVQFQDESVVDDSQLPKDRFSAERLKGVDSTLKIQPAELGDSAMYLCASSLLIETEAFFGQGTRLTVV.

This clone was counted a few times. This chain connects TRBV5-4 to TRBJ2-3; TRBD2 matches at 13 bases. The junction had 9 bases not matched to a gene; V was cut back by 4 bases and J by 7 bases. The germline V gene has CDR1 SGHNT and CDR2 YYREEE (reference sequence). The CDR3 length is 16 residues. Here the CDR3 DNA reads TGTGCCAGCAGCCCCTGGACTAGCGGGAGAACTCATACGCAGTATTTT. As protein: CASSPWTSGRTHTQYF. The complete variable domain, with remaining parts taken from reference TRBV5-4 and TRBJ2-3, reads ETGVTQSPTHLIKTRGQQVTLRCSSQSGHNTVSWYQQALGQGPQFIFQYYREEENGRGNFPPRFSGLQFPNYSSELNVNALELDDSALYLCASSPWTSGRTHTQYFGPGTRLTVL.

The chain recombines TRBV6-1 with TRBJ2-4, with 11 positions matching TRBD2. V lost 8 bases to trimming and J lost 9 bases; unmatched junction nucleotides: 9. CDR1 MNHNS and CDR2 SASEGT come from the germline V gene. CDR3 length equals 14 residues. The CDR3 DNA sequence: TGTGCCAGCGCTGGGAGACTAGCGGGATTCATTCAGTACTTC. The encoded protein is CASAGRLAGFIQYF.

The rearrangement joins TRBV5-6 to TRBJ2-1; 14 bases agree with TRBD2. Germline V CDR1 and CDR2: SGHDT, YYEEEE. The CDR3 is made up of 17 amino acids. The trim removed 4 bases at V and 4 bases at J, leaving 7 bases unmatched. CDR3 loop: CASSDWGLAGVYNEQFF. Written as DNA, the CDR3 is TGTGCCAGCAGCGATTGGGGACTAGCGGGAGTATACAATGAGCAGTTCTTC.

V and J are TRBV28 and TRBJ1-2, with TRBD1 identical over 8 bases. J lost 5 bases, V lost 8 bases, and 10 bases had no gene match. This CDR3 has 14 amino acids. From germline, CDR1 is MDHEN and CDR2 SYDVKM. The CDR3 nucleotides read TGTGCCAGCGGTGACAGGGGTGGTTGGTATGGCTACACCTTC. Translating gives CASGDRGGWYGYTF.

This rearrangement joins TRBV11-3 to TRBJ1-2; 10 bases agree with TRBD1. CDR1 is SGHNT, CDR2 YENEEA, per germline. There are 12 residues in the CDR3. The CDR3 DNA sequence: TGTGCGGGACAGGGGCCCCACTATGGCTACACCTTC. It encodes CAGQGPHYGYTF.

The chain recombines TRBV5-6 with TRBJ2-1; TRBD2 matches at 8 bases. Losses at the gene ends were 3 bases for V and 1 base for J; bases not matched to a gene: 6. CDR3 size: 16 residues. Germline CDR1 reads SGHDT; CDR2 reads YYEEEE. Here the CDR3 reads CASSSTSGLSYNEQFF. The CDR3 DNA is TGTGCCAGCAGCTCCACTAGCGGCTTATCCTACAATGAGCAGTTCTTC.

The chain carries TRBV6-1 and TRBJ1-2, with D unclear. The germline CDR1 and CDR2 sequences are MNHNS and SASEGT. The CDR3 consists of 13 residues. Trimming left V 5 bases short and J 4 bases short, with 11 bases between. CDR3: CASSMGSGYGYTF. The CDR3, as DNA: TGTGCCAGCAGTATGGGTTCGGGCTATGGCTACACCTTC.

The rearrangement uses TRBV11-2 and TRBJ1-1; the D gene is possibly TRBD1 (5 bases). This CDR3 comprises 15 residues. Germline-derived CDR1 and CDR2 are SGHAT and FQNNGV. The ends were cut back, 0 bases at V and 2 bases at J, with 10 bases in the middle. Written as DNA, the CDR3 is TGTGCCAGCAGCTTAGAGGCAGGGCTTAACACTGAAGCTTTCTTT. It translates to CASSLEAGLNTEAFF.

This clone was seen a few times. V gene TRBV7-2 combines with J gene TRBJ2-5; 9 bases are a match to TRBD1. The trim removed 1 base at V and 4 bases at J, leaving 4 bases unmatched. The CDR3 is 15 amino acids. Germline loops: CDR1 SGHTA, CDR2 FQGNSA. The CDR3 nucleotides read TGTGCCAGCAGCTTAGTGGGACAGGGAGGAGAGACCCAGTACTTC. It translates to CASSLVGQGGETQYF.

This chain joins TRBV10-3 and TRBJ2-7; the D gene is possibly TRBD2 (6 bases). The CDR3 is made up of 15 amino acids. In germline, CDR1 is ENHRY, CDR2 SYGVKD. The ends were cut back, 7 bases at V and 9 bases at J, with 25 bases in the middle. The DNA of the CDR3 is TGTGCCATCACCGCGGGACGGGAACCAACCCACGGGCAGTACTTC. Translated, it gives CAITAGREPTHGQYF.

This clone was seen once. The V call is TRBV7-6, the J call TRBJ2-2, with 8 bases that match TRBD2. The CDR3 extends over 15 amino acids. Germline loops: CDR1 SGHVS, CDR2 FNYEAQ. The V gene end was trimmed by 2 bases and the J gene end by 4 bases; junction bases not matched to a gene: 3. The CDR3 spells CASSLRLASTGELFF. CDR3 nucleotides: TGTGCCAGCAGCTTACGACTAGCGAGCACCGGGGAGCTGTTTTTT.

The CDR3: CASSLLADITQFF. CDR3 sequence (DNA): TGTGCCAGCAGCTTACTAGCGGACATAACACAGTTCTTC. The chain has TRBV13 and TRBJ2-1; 7 bases line up with TRBD2. J was trimmed by 13 bases and V by 2 bases; bases with no gene match: 8. The CDR3 is made up of 13 amino acids. CDR1 is PRHDT, CDR2 FYEKMQ, per germline (reference sequence).

The chain uses TRBV4-2 and TRBJ2-7; 10 nucleotides agree with TRBD1. Germline-derived CDR1 and CDR2 are LGHNA and YNFKEQ. This CDR3 is 18 amino acids long. The J segment lost 7 bases and the V segment lost 2 bases, leaving 17 bases of the junction unmatched. CDR3 residues: CASSQKGSTGTGAREQYF. Written as DNA, the CDR3 is TGTGCCAGCAGCCAAAAGGGCTCAACCGGGACAGGGGCTCGTGAGCAGTACTTC.

J is TRBJ1-1 and V is TRBV7-2, with D tentatively TRBD1 (6 bases). The CDR3 has 13 amino acids. Germline loops: CDR1 SGHTA, CDR2 FQGNSA. V shed 4 bases and J shed 1 base, with 7 bases lying between them. The CDR3 is CASSSDRNTEAFF. The CDR3 DNA sequence: TGTGCCAGCAGCTCGGACAGGAACACTGAAGCTTTCTTT.

CDR3: CASSLTTEAFF. The CDR3 DNA is TGTGCCAGCAGCTTAACTACTGAAGCTTTCTTT. The V call is TRBV11-3, the J call TRBJ1-1; D is undetermined. Germline CDR1 reads SGHNT; CDR2 reads YENEEA. The V end lost 2 bases, the J end lost 5 bases, and 3 bases lay between the germline ends. CDR3 length equals 11 residues. Full variable domain (remainder filled in from reference TRBV11-3 and TRBJ1-1): EAGVVQSPRYKIIEKKQPVAFWCNPISGHNTLYWYLQNLGQGPELLIRYENEEAVDDSQLPKDRFSAERLKGVDSTLKIQPAELGDSAVYLCASSLTTEAFFGQGTRLTVV.

The V and J genes are TRBV30 and TRBJ1-2; 12 bases line up with TRBD1. Trimming at V came to 5 bases and at J to 8 bases, leaving 12 bases not matched to a gene. From germline, CDR1 is GTSNPN and CDR2 SVGIG (reference sequence). The CDR3 length is 15 residues. In DNA form, the CDR3 reads TGTGCCTGGGGTATGACAGGGGACAGGGGGCCGGGCTACACCTTC. Translated, it gives CAWGMTGDRGPGYTF. Full variable domain (rest looked up from reference TRBV30 and TRBJ1-2): SQTIHQWPATLVQPVGSPLSLECTVEGTSNPNLYWYRQAAGRGLQLLFYSVGIGQISSEVPQNLSASRPQDRQFILSSKKLLLSDSGFYLCAWGMTGDRGPGYTFGSGTRLTVV.

The genes are TRBV7-6 and TRBJ2-1, with a tentative D call TRBD2 (6 bases). The CDR3 spans 18 residues. V dropped 4 bases and J dropped 1 base, with 20 bases sitting between them. Per germline, CDR1 SGHVS and CDR2 FNYEAQ. CDR3 residues: CASSSPVWGGDSYNEQFF. The CDR3 DNA is TGTGCCAGCAGCTCCCCGGTATGGGGCGGGGATTCCTACAATGAGCAGTTCTTC. Full variable domain (rest looked up from reference TRBV7-6 and TRBJ2-1): GAGVSQSPRYKVTKRGQDVALRCDPISGHVSLYWYRQALGQGPEFLTYFNYEAQQDKSGLPNDRFSAERPEGSISTLTIQRTEQRDSAMYRCASSSPVWGGDSYNEQFFGPGTRLTVL.

The rearrangement uses TRBV28 and TRBJ1-4; 9 bases match TRBD1. The V segment lost 5 bases and the J segment 11 bases; nucleotides outside the gene matches: 15. This CDR3 contains 16 residues. CDR1 is MDHEN, CDR2 SYDVKM, per germline. For the CDR3, the DNA is TGTGCCAGCAGTGCCCCCCGGGACAGGGAGAGAAGGAAACTGTTTTTT. It encodes CASSAPRDRERRKLFF.